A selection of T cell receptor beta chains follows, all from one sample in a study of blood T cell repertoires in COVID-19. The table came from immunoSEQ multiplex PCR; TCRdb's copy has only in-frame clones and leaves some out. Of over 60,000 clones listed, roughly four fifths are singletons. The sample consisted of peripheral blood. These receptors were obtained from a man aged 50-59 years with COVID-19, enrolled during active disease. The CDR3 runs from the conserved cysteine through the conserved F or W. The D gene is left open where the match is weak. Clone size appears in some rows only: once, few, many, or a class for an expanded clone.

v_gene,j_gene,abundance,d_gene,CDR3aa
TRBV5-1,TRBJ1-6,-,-,CASSFLPEGEGSPLHF
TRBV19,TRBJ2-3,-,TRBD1,CASSIDLPGQGVSDTQYF
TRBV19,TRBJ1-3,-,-,CASNFMSGNTIYF
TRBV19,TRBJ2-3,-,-,CATRGGTDTQYF
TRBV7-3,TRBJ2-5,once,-,CASSLLPGETQYF
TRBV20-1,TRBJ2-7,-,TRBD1,CSAPGGDEQYF
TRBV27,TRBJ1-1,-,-,CASSRQENTEAFF
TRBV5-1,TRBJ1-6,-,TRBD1,CASSDAGQGNSPLHF
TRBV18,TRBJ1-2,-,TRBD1,CASSPPSRDRGRVGYGYTF
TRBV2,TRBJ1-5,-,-,CASSGRGINQPQHF
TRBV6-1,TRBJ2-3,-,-,CASSDGNSGDTQYF
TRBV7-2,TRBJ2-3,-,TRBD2,CASSFLLAASTDTQYF
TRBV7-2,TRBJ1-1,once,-,CASSLFGRANTEAFF
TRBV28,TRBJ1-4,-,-,CASNPGGDEKLFF
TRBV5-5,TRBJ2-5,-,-,CASSLTGSSETQYF
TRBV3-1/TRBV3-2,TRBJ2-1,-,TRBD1,CASSQDSAGGREQFF
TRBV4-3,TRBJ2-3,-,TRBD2,CASSQETSGGKDTQYF
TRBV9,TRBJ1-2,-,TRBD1,CASSAGTANYGYTF
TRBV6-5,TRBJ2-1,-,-,CASSYSAQINEQFF
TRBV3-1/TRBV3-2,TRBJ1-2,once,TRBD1,CASSPTTGGGSGYTF
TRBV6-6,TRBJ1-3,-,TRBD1,CASSPGTGGVDGNTIYF
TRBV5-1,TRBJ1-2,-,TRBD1,CASSLAPGGGGYTF
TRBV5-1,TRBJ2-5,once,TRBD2,CASSLGLAVGETQYF
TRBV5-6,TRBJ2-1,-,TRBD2,CASSTPTSGIYNEQFF
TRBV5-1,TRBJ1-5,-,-,CASSLEGQPNQPQHF
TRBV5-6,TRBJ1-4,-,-,CASSLGGMGEKLFF
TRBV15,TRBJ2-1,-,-,CATSRRGGRYNEQFF
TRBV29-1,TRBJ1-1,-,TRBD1,CSSGQENTEAFF
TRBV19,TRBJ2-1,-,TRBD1,CASSVSGTETYNEQFF
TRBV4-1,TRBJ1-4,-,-,CASSLRDRTEKLFF
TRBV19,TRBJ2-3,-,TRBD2,CASSPGGGLVGTDTQYF
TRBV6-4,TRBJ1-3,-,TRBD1,CASSQRQGAGNTIYF
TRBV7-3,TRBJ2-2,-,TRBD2,CASRGAGANTGELFF
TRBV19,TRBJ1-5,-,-,CASSISGVSNQPQHF
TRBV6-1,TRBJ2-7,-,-,CASSETSSYEQYF
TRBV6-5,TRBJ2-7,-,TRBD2,CASSYSGGGVSAEQYF
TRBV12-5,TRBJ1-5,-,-,CASAPPSGGQPQHF
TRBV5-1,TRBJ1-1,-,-,CASRLLPTVPEAFF
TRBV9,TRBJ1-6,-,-,CASSVAEHPSSLHF
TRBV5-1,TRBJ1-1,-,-,CASSLRGRAEAFF
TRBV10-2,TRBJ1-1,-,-,CASRDTGTLNTEAFF